The rows below give T cell receptor beta chains drawn from one sample of a study of beta chain features in type 1 diabetes. Repertoires were generated with immunoSEQ multiplex PCR, while TCRdb's copy carries only in-frame clones and drops some. The table shows about 150,000 clones, with roughly 8.1% occurring only once. The sequencing input was central memory CD4+ T cells from blood. The origin of the receptors is a man aged 18 to 30 in good health. Each CDR3 is given without its conserved first and last residue.

V gene,J gene,CDR3 protein
TRBV9,TRBJ2-5,ASSAKPRGETQY
TRBV27,TRBJ1-3,ASSLSWDSGNTIY
TRBV6-5,TRBJ1-1,ASSYSGTGDEAF
TRBV2,TRBJ2-5,ASRATRQETQY
TRBV30,TRBJ2-6,AWRGLSGANVLT
TRBV11-3,TRBJ2-1,ASSEGGTSGVNEQF
TRBV15,TRBJ2-7,ATGRGLGYEQY
TRBV10-3,TRBJ1-2,AITPQGSLGGYT
TRBV5-1,TRBJ2-7,ASSLADNGGQVH
TRBV2,TRBJ1-2,ASGADRGVSGYT
TRBV2,TRBJ1-4,ASRTRDRVDEKLF
TRBV7-9,TRBJ2-7,ASSLDNEQY
TRBV27,TRBJ1-6,ASRKGQGQAPLH
TRBV5-1,TRBJ2-5,ASSFGTLQETQY
TRBV6-1,TRBJ2-7,ASSERQGEQY
TRBV7-9,TRBJ2-5,ASSPGQLQETQY
TRBV29-1,TRBJ1-1,SVSRGVGTEAF
TRBV11-2,.,ASSPIARTGVYEQY
TRBV5-1,TRBJ1-1,ASSFTDRQASTEAF
TRBV5-1,TRBJ2-7,ASSLGDFPHEQY
TRBV7-2,TRBJ2-3,ASSTNREFADTQY
TRBV4-1,TRBJ2-5,ASSRDRKETQY
TRBV7-8,TRBJ2-7,ASSLVPGGASIGPEQY
TRBV2,TRBJ2-6,ASSQVGRSLMGGANVLT
TRBV7-2,TRBJ1-2,ASSLVVQIYGYT
TRBV2,TRBJ1-5,ASRGDRGGQPQH